The T cell receptor (beta chain) under discussion was sequenced for a study of control samples from healthy donors and cancer patients. Germline CDR1 reads GTSNPN; CDR2 reads SVGIG (reference sequence). CDR3 length equals 12 residues. With 2 bases removed from V and 10 bases from J, the gap between germline ends came to 14 bases. Only one count was recorded for this clone. The protocol was immunoSEQ multiplex PCR, while the TCRdb copy is restricted to in-frame clones and leaves out a portion. Of approximately 87,000 clones listed, 91% are singletons. Sequencing was done on a sample of blood. The V and J genes are TRBV30 and TRBJ1-1, with D tentatively TRBD1 (5 bases). The origin of this receptor is a man aged 50-59 years in good health. DNA for the CDR3: TGTGCCTGGAGTCCTAAAGGGAGGGGAGCTTTCTTT. It translates to CAWSPKGRGAFF.